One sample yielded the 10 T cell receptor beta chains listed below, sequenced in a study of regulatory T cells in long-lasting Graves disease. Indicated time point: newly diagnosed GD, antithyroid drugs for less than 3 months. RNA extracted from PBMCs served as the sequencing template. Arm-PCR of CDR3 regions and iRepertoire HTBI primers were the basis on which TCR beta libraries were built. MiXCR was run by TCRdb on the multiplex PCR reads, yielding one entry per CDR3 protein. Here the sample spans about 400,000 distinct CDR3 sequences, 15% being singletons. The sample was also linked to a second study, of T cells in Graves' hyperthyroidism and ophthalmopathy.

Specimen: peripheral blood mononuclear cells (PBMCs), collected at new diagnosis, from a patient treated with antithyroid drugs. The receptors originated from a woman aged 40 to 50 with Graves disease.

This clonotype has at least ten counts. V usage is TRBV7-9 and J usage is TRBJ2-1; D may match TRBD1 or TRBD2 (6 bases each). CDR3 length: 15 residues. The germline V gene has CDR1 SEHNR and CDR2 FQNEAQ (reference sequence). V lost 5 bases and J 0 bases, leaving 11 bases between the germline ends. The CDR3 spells CASSGPGASYNEQFF. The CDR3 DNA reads TGTGCCAGCAGCGGGCCGGGGGCCTCCTACAATGAGCAGTTCTTC.

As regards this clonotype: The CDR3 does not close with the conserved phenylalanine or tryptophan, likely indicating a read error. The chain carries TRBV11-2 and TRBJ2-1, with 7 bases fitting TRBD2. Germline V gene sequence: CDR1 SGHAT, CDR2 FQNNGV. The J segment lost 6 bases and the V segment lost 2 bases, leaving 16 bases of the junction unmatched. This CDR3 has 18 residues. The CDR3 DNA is TGTGCCAGCAGCTTAACCGGGACTATCGGGAGTATGCGCAATGAGCAGTTCGTC. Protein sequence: CASSLTGTIGSMRNEQFV.

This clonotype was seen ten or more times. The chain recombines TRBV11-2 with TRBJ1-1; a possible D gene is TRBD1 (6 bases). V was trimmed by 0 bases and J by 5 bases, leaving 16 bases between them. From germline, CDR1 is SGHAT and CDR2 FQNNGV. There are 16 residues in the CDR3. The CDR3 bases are TGTGCCAGCAGCTTAGAAGGGCCGGGGGCTGGTACTGAAGCTTTCTTT. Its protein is CASSLEGPGAGTEAFF.

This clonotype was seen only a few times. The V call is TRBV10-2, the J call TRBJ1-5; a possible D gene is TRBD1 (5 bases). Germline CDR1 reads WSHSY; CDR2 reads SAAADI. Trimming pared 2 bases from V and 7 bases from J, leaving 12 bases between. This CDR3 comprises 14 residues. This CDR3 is CASSEVGGRQPQHF. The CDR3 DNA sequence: TGCGCCAGCAGTGAGGTGGGGGGGAGGCAGCCCCAGCATTTT.

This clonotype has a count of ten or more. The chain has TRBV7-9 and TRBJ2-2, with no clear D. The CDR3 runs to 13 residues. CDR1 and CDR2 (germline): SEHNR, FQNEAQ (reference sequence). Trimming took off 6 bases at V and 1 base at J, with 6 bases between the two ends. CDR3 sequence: CASRDLNTGELFF. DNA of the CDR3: TGTGCCAGCAGAGACTTGAACACCGGGGAGCTGTTTTTT.

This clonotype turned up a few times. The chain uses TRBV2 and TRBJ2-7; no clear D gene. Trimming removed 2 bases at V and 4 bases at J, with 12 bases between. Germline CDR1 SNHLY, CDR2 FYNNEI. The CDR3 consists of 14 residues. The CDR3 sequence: CASSELGHIYEQYF. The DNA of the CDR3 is TGTGCCAGCAGTGAACTGGGCCATATATACGAGCAGTACTTC.

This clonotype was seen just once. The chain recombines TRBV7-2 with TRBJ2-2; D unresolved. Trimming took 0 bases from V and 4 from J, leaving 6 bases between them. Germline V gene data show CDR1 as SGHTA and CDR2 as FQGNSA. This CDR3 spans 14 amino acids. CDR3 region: CASSLALGTGELFF. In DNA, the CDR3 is TGTGCCAGCAGCTTAGCGCTGGGCACCGGGGAGCTGTTTTTT.

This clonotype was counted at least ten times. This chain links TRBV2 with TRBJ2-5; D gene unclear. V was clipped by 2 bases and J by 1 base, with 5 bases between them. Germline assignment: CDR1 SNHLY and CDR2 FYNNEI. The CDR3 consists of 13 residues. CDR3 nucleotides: TGTGCCAGCAGTGAATCAGTCCAAGAGACCCAGTACTTC. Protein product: CASSESVQETQYF.

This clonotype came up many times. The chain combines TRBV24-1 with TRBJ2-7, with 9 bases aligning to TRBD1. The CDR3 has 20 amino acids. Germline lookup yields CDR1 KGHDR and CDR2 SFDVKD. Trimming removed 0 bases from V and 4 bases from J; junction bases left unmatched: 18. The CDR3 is CATSDLSRDRVPRGIYEQYF. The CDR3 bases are TGTGCCACCAGTGATTTGAGCCGGGACAGGGTACCTCGAGGGATTTACGAGCAGTACTTC.

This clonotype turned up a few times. The CDR3 spells CASSEGRDNEQFF. The DNA for the CDR3 is TGTGCCAGCAGTGAGGGCAGGGACAATGAGCAGTTCTTC. The chain recombines TRBV2 with TRBJ2-1, with D tentatively TRBD1 (5 bases). Germline CDR1 SNHLY, CDR2 FYNNEI. V was clipped by 3 bases and J by 5 bases, with 8 bases between them. CDR3 size: 13 residues.